This T cell receptor beta chain was documented in a study of blood T cell repertoires in COVID-19. The CDR3 is made up of 16 amino acids. CDR1 is SGHAT and CDR2 is FQNNGV in the germline V gene. V dropped 0 bases and J dropped 1 base, with 10 bases sitting between them. Using immunoSEQ multiplex PCR, the repertoire was profiled, and TCRdb retains in-frame clones only, with some absent. The profile shows approximately 69,000 clones, 88% of them singletons. The receptor was derived from a middle-aged man with acute or convalescent COVID-19. The chain has TRBV11-2 and TRBJ1-3, with D uncertain. Sequenced material: peripheral blood. CDR3 nucleotides: TGTGCCAGCAGCTTAGATCGGCGAGGGTCTGGAAACACCATATATTTT. The encoded protein is CASSLDRRGSGNTIYF.